This T cell receptor beta chain came from a study of blood T cells in healthy people across ages. This clonotype appeared a few times. The CDR3 totals 17 residues. J was trimmed by 7 bases and V by 5 bases; bases with no gene match: 20. Germline V CDR1 and CDR2: MNHEY, SMNVEV (reference sequence). It was with a sample-barcoded 5' primer and a J-beta primer mix that a second PCR of roughly 7 to 12 cycles was run. With 12 random nucleotides, a template-switch adaptor tagged each individual cDNA molecule. TCRdb re-called the 5' RACE reads with MiXCR, one entry per CDR3 protein. Of some 1.6 million distinct CDR3 sequences listed, almost 35% are singletons.

Sequencing was carried out using blood. The chain combines TRBV27 with TRBJ2-7; 7 bases map to TRBD2. The sequence was obtained from a woman under 40 in good health. DNA of the CDR3: TGTGCCAGCAGTCATATATTGGCTAGCGGAAACCCGCCGGAGCAGTACTTC. Amino acid sequence: CASSHILASGNPPEQYF.